Following are 30 T cell receptor beta chains from one sample sequenced in a study of beta chain features in type 1 diabetes. All of the isolated RNA was reverse transcribed, so expressed TCRB transcripts were sequenced. Data came from immunoSEQ multiplex PCR; TCRdb stores just in-frame clones and leaves some out. The sample consists of approximately 330,000 clones, around 10% of them appearing once. The specimen was naive CD4+ T cells from blood. These receptors were obtained from a woman aged 30 to 39 in good health.

On this clone itself: This sample also contains other DNA sequences that code for the same CDR3. The chain couples TRBV9 to TRBJ2-5; D is undetermined. CDR1 and CDR2 (germline): SGDLS, YYNGEE. CDR3 length: 12 residues. V was cut by 0 bases and J by 5 bases, with 5 bases left in between. In DNA, the CDR3 is TGTGCCAGCAGCGTAGGAGGCGAGACCCAGTACTTC. Encoded protein: CASSVGGETQYF.

The rearrangement links TRBV10-3 to TRBJ2-5; D not certain. CDR3 size: 12 residues. Trimming removed 3 bases from V and 2 bases from J, with 4 bases in between. The germline CDR1 and CDR2 sequences are ENHRY and SYGVKD. Here the CDR3 reads CAISDYQETQYF. CDR3 nucleotide sequence: TGTGCCATCAGTGACTATCAAGAGACCCAGTACTTC.

The chain combines TRBV21-1 with TRBJ2-7; the D call of TRBD1 is as the table states it, not checked on the DNA. TRBV21-1 is a pseudogene segment. The CDR3 is 12 amino acids. The CDR3 nucleotides read TGTGCCAGCGGGGCAGGATCCTACGAGCAGTACTTC. The encoded protein is CASGAGSYEQYF.

This clone has a handful of counts. V usage is TRBV5-4 and J usage is TRBJ2-7; weak D call: TRBD2 (6 bases). The germline V and J ends were trimmed by 0 bases and 2 bases, with 12 bases remaining between them. CDR3 size: 15 residues. Germline loops: CDR1 SGHNT, CDR2 YYREEE (reference sequence). CDR3 amino acids: CASSLGLGVPYEQYF. The CDR3 bases are TGTGCCAGCAGCTTGGGACTAGGAGTCCCCTACGAGCAGTACTTC.

A few counts support this clone. The chain carries TRBV25-1 and TRBJ1-1, with 9 bases lining up with TRBD1. CDR3 size: 14 residues. Germline V gene sequence: CDR1 MGHDK, CDR2 SYGVNS. Trimming at V came to 5 bases and at J to 6 bases, leaving 7 bases not matched to a gene. CDR3 residues: CASSRPDRGAEAFF. CDR3 in DNA: TGTGCCAGCAGTCGCCCGGACAGGGGTGCTGAAGCTTTCTTT.

The J gene is TRBJ2-5, the V gene TRBV2, with 8 positions matching TRBD2. The CDR3 spans 14 residues. Germline values: CDR1 SNHLY, CDR2 FYNNEI. The junction had 13 bases not matched to a gene; V was cut back by 11 bases and J by 5 bases. In DNA, the CDR3 is TGTGCCTCCCTACTAGCGGCGTTCGTGGAGACCCAGTACTTC. The encoded protein is CASLLAAFVETQYF.

The chain recombines TRBV7-2 with TRBJ2-3; TRBD2 matches 7 bases. Germline CDR1 is SGHTA and CDR2 is FQGNSA. The CDR3 runs to 16 residues. With V trimmed by 6 bases and J by 1 base, 10 bases remained unmatched. The CDR3 is CASRPLGGGRTDTQYF. Written as DNA, the CDR3 is TGTGCCAGCAGACCACTTGGGGGAGGGCGCACAGATACGCAGTATTTT.

This clone was recorded a few times. The J gene is TRBJ2-1, the V gene TRBV7-3; D is possibly TRBD2 (5 bases). Trimming cost V 3 bases and J 2 bases, with 14 bases left between them. This CDR3 is built from 16 residues. CDR1 is SGHTA and CDR2 is FQGTGA in the germline V gene. The CDR3 loop reads CASSFGGPQTYNEQFF. CDR3 sequence (DNA): TGTGCCAGCAGCTTCGGCGGGCCCCAGACCTACAATGAGCAGTTCTTC.

This clone occurred a few times. The chain links TRBV30 to TRBJ1-4; 7 positions match TRBD1. Looked up from germline, CDR1 is GTSNPN and CDR2 is SVGIG (reference sequence). The CDR3 covers 14 residues. The ends lost 5 bases at V and 0 bases at J; junction bases unmatched: 3. The CDR3 region has the DNA TGTGCCTGGGCCGGGACAGCAACTAATGAAAAACTGTTTTTT. Translating gives CAWAGTATNEKLFF. The complete variable domain, with remaining parts taken from reference TRBV30 and TRBJ1-4, reads SQTIHQWPATLVQPVGSPLSLECTVEGTSNPNLYWYRQAAGRGLQLLFYSVGIGQISSEVPQNLSASRPQDRQFILSSKKLLLSDSGFYLCAWAGTATNEKLFFGSGTQLSVL.

The chain employs TRBV7-3 and TRBJ2-1; 11 nucleotides align to TRBD2. In germline, CDR1 is SGHTA, CDR2 FQGTGA. Trimming took 2 bases from V and 8 from J; bases not matched to a gene: 5. The CDR3 has 15 residues. CDR3 residues: CASSLGLAGGDEQFF. CDR3 bases: TGTGCCAGCAGCTTAGGACTAGCGGGTGGGGATGAGCAGTTCTTC.

This sequence joins TRBV30 and TRBJ1-4, with D maybe TRBD1 (5 bases). Between the trimmed V and J ends, which lost 3 bases and 8 bases, there was a span of 13 bases. Germline CDR1 reads GTSNPN; CDR2 reads SVGIG (reference sequence). The CDR3 is 13 amino acids. The CDR3 coding sequence is TGTGCCTGGAGACGGGGGGTAAGGGAAAAACTGTTTTTT. Its protein product is CAWRRGVREKLFF. The variable domain in full, completed from reference TRBV30 and TRBJ1-4, reads SQTIHQWPATLVQPVGSPLSLECTVEGTSNPNLYWYRQAAGRGLQLLFYSVGIGQISSEVPQNLSASRPQDRQFILSSKKLLLSDSGFYLCAWRRGVREKLFFGSGTQLSVL.

This chain links TRBV19 with TRBJ2-1; maybe TRBD2 (5 bases). This CDR3 spans 11 amino acids. The germline V gene encodes CDR1 LNHDA and CDR2 SQIVND (reference sequence). Trimming took 10 bases from V and 12 from J, leaving 16 bases between them. The CDR3: CATSRRQLQFF. The CDR3 DNA reads TGTGCCACCAGTAGGAGGCAGCTGCAGTTCTTC.

This clone was seen a few times. The rearrangement links TRBV7-2 to TRBJ2-7; the match to TRBD2 covers 10 bases. CDR1 is SGHTA, CDR2 FQGNSA, per germline. The CDR3 has 15 residues. V was pared by 1 base and J by 7 bases, with 7 bases of the junction left unmatched. The chain's CDR3 is CASSLELAGAGEQYF. For the CDR3, the DNA is TGTGCCAGCAGCTTAGAGCTAGCGGGAGCTGGGGAGCAGTACTTC.

Only a few counts were recorded for this clone. This CDR3 is CASSMRDSTYEQYF. The CDR3 DNA follows: TGTGCCAGTAGTATGCGGGACAGCACCTACGAGCAGTACTTC. This chain links TRBV19 with TRBJ2-7; a weak D match, TRBD1 (7 bases). Trimming cost V 3 bases and J 2 bases, with 11 bases left between them. Germline V CDR1 and CDR2: LNHDA, SQIVND (reference sequence). The CDR3 runs to 14 residues.

The rearrangement joins TRBV4-3 to TRBJ2-2, with TRBD1 as a possible D gene (5 bases). Germline values: CDR1 LGHNA, CDR2 YSLEER. The CDR3 covers 16 residues. Trimming left V 6 bases short and J 2 bases short, with 16 bases between. The CDR3 spells CASSLDPTGNTGELFF. The DNA of the CDR3 is TGCGCCAGCAGTCTCGACCCCACAGGAAACACCGGGGAGCTGTTTTTT.

This clone was seen a few times. The chain links TRBV28 to TRBJ2-3; maybe TRBD1 (5 bases). The CDR3 is made up of 13 amino acids. With 5 bases removed from V and 4 bases from J, the gap between germline ends came to 10 bases. Germline V gene sequence: CDR1 MDHEN, CDR2 SYDVKM. This CDR3 is CASSPRVADTQYF. The CDR3 bases are TGTGCCAGCAGTCCCAGGGTTGCAGATACGCAGTATTTT.

J is TRBJ2-7 and V is TRBV6-1; tentatively, D is TRBD1 (6 bases). Per germline, CDR1 MNHNS and CDR2 SASEGT. V dropped 8 bases and J dropped 2 bases, with 13 bases sitting between them. The CDR3 runs 13 residues. As DNA, the CDR3 is TGTGCCAGCCGCCGGACAGAGGCCTACGAGCAGTACTTC. Protein product: CASRRTEAYEQYF.

The genes are TRBV7-9 and TRBJ2-1; TRBD2 aligns across 7 bases. From germline, CDR1 is SEHNR and CDR2 FQNEAQ (reference sequence). The J segment lost 2 bases and the V segment lost 5 bases, leaving 6 bases of the junction unmatched. The CDR3 has 15 residues. CDR3 DNA: TGTGCCAGCAGCCCACGGGCGGGGGCCTACAATGAGCAGTTCTTC. It specifies CASSPRAGAYNEQFF.

This clone has a single count. This CDR3 is CSARDRALSGGYTF. The CDR3 DNA reads TGCAGCGCCCGGGACAGGGCTCTCTCTGGTGGCTACACCTTC. This rearrangement joins TRBV29-1 to TRBJ1-2, with 9 bases that match TRBD1. This CDR3 contains 14 residues. The germline gives CDR1 SQVTM, CDR2 ANQGSEA. Trimming at V came to 7 bases and at J to 7 bases, leaving 13 bases not matched to a gene. Based on the CDR3 plus reference TRBV29-1 and TRBJ1-2, the full variable domain is SAVISQKPSRDICQRGTSLTIQCQVDSQVTMMFWYRQQPGQSLTLIATANQGSEATYESGFVIDKFPISRPNLTFSTLTVSNMSPEDSSIYLCSARDRALSGGYTFGSGTRLTVV.

This clone was detected a few times. The rearrangement joins TRBV7-3 to TRBJ2-4; TRBD1 might be the D (5 bases). The CDR3 sequence is 13 residues long. CDR1 is SGHTA and CDR2 is FQGTGA in the germline V gene. Between the trimmed V and J ends, which lost 4 bases and 9 bases, there was a span of 13 bases. The chain's CDR3 is CASSSTDQSIQYF. For the CDR3, the DNA is TGTGCCAGCAGCTCGACAGATCAAAGCATTCAGTACTTC. Looking up the rest from reference TRBV7-3 and TRBJ2-4 gives the full variable domain: GAGVSQTPSNKVTEKGKYVELRCDPISGHTALYWYRQSLGQGPEFLIYFQGTGAADDSGLPNDRFFAVRPEGSVSTLKIQRTERGDSAVYLCASSSTDQSIQYFGAGTRLSVL.

The chain is built from TRBV7-3 and TRBJ2-3; possibly TRBD1 for D (5 bases). Trimming took 3 bases from V and 8 from J, leaving 15 bases between them. The CDR3 is 14 residues long. Germline V gene sequence: CDR1 SGHTA, CDR2 FQGTGA. As DNA, the CDR3 is TGTGCCAGCAGCTTCCAGGGTGGCGCGACTACGCAGTATTTT. Amino acid sequence: CASSFQGGATTQYF. Looking up the rest from reference TRBV7-3 and TRBJ2-3 gives the full variable domain: GAGVSQTPSNKVTEKGKYVELRCDPISGHTALYWYRQSLGQGPEFLIYFQGTGAADDSGLPNDRFFAVRPEGSVSTLKIQRTERGDSAVYLCASSFQGGATTQYFGPGTRLTVL.

This chain joins TRBV7-2 and TRBJ2-6, with 7 bases matching TRBD1. Germline trimming cut 2 bases from V and 0 bases from J; bases unmatched to any gene: 10. The CDR3 contains 19 residues. The germline V gene encodes CDR1 SGHTA and CDR2 FQGNSA. The CDR3 bases are TGTGCCAGCAGCTTACTTATCGACAGGGACGTCTCTGGGGCCAACGTCCTGACTTTC. Encoded protein: CASSLLIDRDVSGANVLTF.

The V call is TRBV9, the J call TRBJ1-4; perhaps TRBD1 as D (5 bases). Germline-derived CDR1 and CDR2 are SGDLS and YYNGEE. CDR3 size: 14 residues. V lost 3 bases and J lost 5, with 11 bases in between. Here the CDR3 reads CASSATAMNEKLFF. The CDR3 bases are TGTGCCAGCAGCGCGACAGCAATGAATGAAAAACTGTTTTTT.

V and J are TRBV4-2 and TRBJ2-7; 10 bases are shared with TRBD2. The germline V gene encodes CDR1 LGHNA and CDR2 YNFKEQ. This CDR3 contains 16 residues. After removal of 0 bases from V and 3 bases from J, the junction contained 5 bases not matched to a gene. The CDR3 loop is CASSQEGSGRGYEQYF. The CDR3 bases are TGTGCCAGCAGCCAAGAAGGGAGCGGGAGGGGCTACGAGCAGTACTTC.

This rearrangement joins TRBV6-6 to TRBJ2-7; TRBD1 aligns across 10 bases. Germline assignment: CDR1 MNHNY and CDR2 SVGAGI (reference sequence). This CDR3 is 15 amino acids long. Germline trimming cut 6 bases from V and 3 bases from J; bases unmatched to any gene: 8. The CDR3 bases are TGTGCCAGCAGAACCGGGACAGGGGCCATCTACGAGCAGTACTTC. It specifies CASRTGTGAIYEQYF.

The chain has TRBV5-6 and TRBJ2-7; 10 nucleotides align to TRBD1. CDR1 is SGHDT, CDR2 YYEEEE, per germline. Germline trimming cut 5 bases from V and 3 bases from J; bases unmatched to any gene: 8. The CDR3 is made up of 15 amino acids. DNA for the CDR3: TGTGCCAGCAGAGAACAGGGACAGGGGTTCTACGAGCAGTACTTC. It is translated as CASREQGQGFYEQYF.

This chain links TRBV6-5 with TRBJ1-1; possible D gene TRBD1, 5 bases. The V and J ends lost 0 bases and 1 base respectively, with 12 bases between them. The CDR3 sequence is 16 residues long. Germline loops: CDR1 MNHEY, CDR2 SVGAGI. CDR3 sequence: CASSYSKGQGNTEAFF. CDR3 nucleotides: TGTGCCAGCAGTTACTCGAAAGGTCAGGGGAACACTGAAGCTTTCTTT.

The gene calls are TRBV5-1 and TRBJ2-7, with TRBD2 matching over 7 bases. Per the germline V gene, CDR1 is SGHRS and CDR2 is YFSETQ. The CDR3 is 14 amino acids. The junction had 5 bases not matched to a gene; V was cut back by 5 bases and J by 0 bases. The CDR3 region is CASSSRGSSYEQYF. CDR3 DNA: TGCGCCAGCAGTTCTCGCGGGAGCTCCTACGAGCAGTACTTC.

The V and J genes are TRBV19 and TRBJ1-5, with TRBD1 identical over 9 bases. CDR1 LNHDA and CDR2 SQIVND come from the germline V gene (reference sequence). The V and J ends lost 7 bases and 1 base, in that order; junction bases with no gene match: 5. This CDR3 is 15 amino acids long. CDR3 loop: CASTEDRGSNQPQHF. For the CDR3, the DNA is TGTGCCAGTACCGAGGACAGGGGAAGCAATCAGCCCCAGCATTTT. Complete variable domain (other parts from reference TRBV19 and TRBJ1-5): DGGITQSPKYLFRKEGQNVTLSCEQNLNHDAMYWYRQDPGQGLRLIYYSQIVNDFQKGDIAEGYSVSREKKESFPLTVTSAQKNPTAFYLCASTEDRGSNQPQHFGDGTRLSIL.

This chain joins TRBV7-2 and TRBJ2-5, with D maybe TRBD1 (5 bases). Germline CDR1 SGHTA, CDR2 FQGNSA. V was clipped by 7 bases and J by 4 bases, with 16 bases between them. CDR3 length: 14 residues. The CDR3: CASTYLGRGETQYF. The CDR3 DNA is TGTGCCAGCACCTACCTTGGAAGGGGAGAGACCCAGTACTTC.